This T cell receptor (beta chain) appears in the sequencing data of a study of blood T cell repertoires in COVID-19. Whole-study context: Whether acute or convalescent, the COVID-19 samples came from the United States, Italy and Spain.

Those enrolled in Seattle joined during active infection and were followed longitudinally afterward. Authors' methods: By means of reference gene primer amplification, nucleated cell counts were estimated. Sequencing used immunoSEQ multiplex PCR; TCRdb keeps in-frame clones, though not all of them. D and trimming were read from the DNA, whereas the V and J calls and clone size are those reported in that table. The sample contains approximately 240,000 clones, 80% to 95% of which appear only once. The CDR3 consists of 16 residues. The germline CDR1 and CDR2 sequences are MNHNS and SASEGT. V was pared by 4 bases and J by 1 base, with 8 bases of the junction left unmatched.

The V and J genes are TRBV6-1 and TRBJ1-1; 8 nucleotides match TRBD1. The sequence was obtained from a man aged 25 to 40 with COVID-19, enrolled during active disease. The sample comprised peripheral blood. CDR3 DNA sequence: TGTGCCAGCAGTGTGGCGGGACAGGTAAAGAACACTGAAGCTTTCTTT. Translating gives CASSVAGQVKNTEAFF.